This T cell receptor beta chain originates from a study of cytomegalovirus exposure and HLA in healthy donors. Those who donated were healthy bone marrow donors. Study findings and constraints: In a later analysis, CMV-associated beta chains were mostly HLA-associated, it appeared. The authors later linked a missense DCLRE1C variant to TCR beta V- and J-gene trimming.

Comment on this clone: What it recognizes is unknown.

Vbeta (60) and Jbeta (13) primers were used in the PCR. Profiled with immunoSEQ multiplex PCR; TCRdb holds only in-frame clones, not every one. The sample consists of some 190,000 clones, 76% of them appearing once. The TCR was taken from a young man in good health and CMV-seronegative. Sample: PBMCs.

DNA for the CDR3: TGTGCCAGCAGCCACCCGGGACACAACTACGAGCAGTACTTC. Translation: CASSHPGHNYEQYF. The J gene is TRBJ2-7, the V gene TRBV7-9; a possible D gene is TRBD1 (6 bases). The V gene lost 5 bases and the J gene lost 3 bases, with 14 bases spanning the gap. Germline V lookup: CDR1 SEHNR, CDR2 FQNEAQ (reference sequence). There are 14 residues in the CDR3.